This TCR beta chain appears in the sequencing data of a study of cytomegalovirus exposure and HLA in healthy donors. Trimming took 0 bases from V and 1 from J, leaving 3 bases between them. The CDR3 is 13 amino acids. In germline, CDR1 is SQVTM, CDR2 ANQGSEA. This clone came up a few times. The antigen remains undetermined. Study findings and constraints: A missense DCLRE1C variant was associated with V- and J-gene trimming of TCR beta chains in a later analysis, and an independent cohort replicated the association. Earlier analysis yielded a pattern in which most TCR beta V segments were productive about 87% or about 30% of the time.

Primers included in the PCR were 60 Vbeta and 13 Jbeta primers. Profiling relied on immunoSEQ multiplex PCR, and the TCRdb table lists in-frame clones only, not all of them. The repertoire holds about 130,000 clones, with about 15% as singletons. The sample comprised PBMCs. V gene TRBV29-1 combines with J gene TRBJ2-2, with D unclear. This sequence was found in a female donor in good health and CMV-seropositive. CDR3 nucleotides: TGCAGCGTTGAAGACGGGAACACCGGGGAGCTGTTTTTT. Its protein is CSVEDGNTGELFF.